The clone carrying this TCR beta chain came up a few times. Its specificity is unknown. The sample belongs to a study of human T cells and chemical hapten exposure. Whole-study findings and limits: TCRs above 1 in 1000 frequency stayed constant with DPC sensitization.

CDR1 and CDR2 (germline): MNHEY, SVGAGI. V lost 0 bases, J lost 1 base, and 15 bases lay in between. The CDR3 is 17 residues long. Individual cDNA molecules in this library carried unique molecular identifiers. Per the original methods: Samples held a median of around 96,000 TCRs, range 23,224–690,600. MiXCR, run by TCRdb on the RACE reads, gives a single entry per CDR3 protein. TCRdb's processing, not the authors', yielded these V and J calls. The data show roughly 130,000 distinct CDR3 sequences, with approximately 9% seen just once and approximately 1.6% held by the top ten. The time point denotes: healthy volunteer bleed at 2 weeks. Total RNA extraction was carried out from unfractionated whole blood.

Sequenced material: whole blood. The TCR sequence derives from a male donor in good health. Some clones in this sample may be carry-over from other donors' samples. The V gene is TRBV6-5, the J gene TRBJ1-1, with a weak D call TRBD1 (5 bases). The CDR3 sequence: CASSYSRGDFRNTEAFF. CDR3 coding DNA: TGTGCCAGCAGTTACTCGAGAGGGGATTTTCGGAACACTGAAGCTTTCTTT.